Below are 30 T cell receptor beta chains sequenced from a single sample in a study of CD8 T cells in Susac syndrome. When the RNA was reverse transcribed, random hexamers were used with an input of roughly 0.45 to 1 ug. TCRdb re-analysed the immunoSEQ multiplex PCR reads in MiXCR, keeping a single row per CDR3 protein. The sample includes about 130,000 distinct CDR3 sequences, 80% of them seen just once. The specimen sequenced was CD8+ T cells from PBMCs. The receptors originated from a human donor with multiple sclerosis.

The gene calls are TRBV2 and TRBJ2-5, with unresolved D. The ends were cut back, 8 bases at V and 1 base at J, with 11 bases in the middle. CDR1 is SNHLY and CDR2 is FYNNEI in the germline V gene. This CDR3 spans 13 amino acids. The CDR3 loop reads CASWGTPQETQYF. As DNA, the CDR3 is TGTGCCAGCTGGGGAACTCCCCAAGAGACCCAGTACTTC. Filled out from reference TRBV2 and TRBJ2-5, the complete variable domain reads EPEVTQTPSHQVTQMGQEVILRCVPISNHLYFYWYRQILGQKVEFLVSFYNNEISEKSEIFDDQFSVERPDGSNFTLKIRSTKLEDSAMYFCASWGTPQETQYFGPGTRLLVL.

In this sample, this clonotype turned up a few times. This chain uses TRBV7-2 with TRBJ2-1; D assignment may be TRBD1 or TRBD2 (5 bases each). The V and J ends lost 5 bases and 8 bases respectively, with 10 bases between them. Germline CDR1 SGHTA, CDR2 FQGNSA. The CDR3 has 12 residues. In DNA, the CDR3 is TGTGCCAGCAGCGCCGGGGCGGATGAGCAGTTCTTC. Protein sequence: CASSAGADEQFF.

The chain carries TRBV29-1 and TRBJ2-5; maybe TRBD1 (5 bases). The CDR3 is made up of 14 amino acids. Germline V CDR1 and CDR2: SQVTM, ANQGSEA. The V and J ends lost 8 bases and 2 bases respectively, with 18 bases between them. The CDR3 DNA sequence: TGCAGCATGGGGATAGGGGAAGTACAAGAGACCCAGTACTTC. This gives the protein CSMGIGEVQETQYF.

DNA for the CDR3: TGCAGCGTTGTCAATGAAAGGGGCGAGCAGTACTTC. This encodes CSVVNERGEQYF. The V gene is TRBV29-1, the J gene TRBJ2-7, with D tentatively TRBD1 (5 bases). Germline V gene data show CDR1 as SQVTM and CDR2 as ANQGSEA. The germline V and J ends were trimmed by 4 bases and 6 bases, with 13 bases remaining between them. CDR3 length: 12 amino acids.

The J gene is TRBJ1-5, the V gene TRBV20-1; no definite D call. There are 14 residues in the CDR3. V lost 0 bases, J lost 1 base, and 7 bases lay in between. CDR1 DFQATT and CDR2 SNEGSKA come from the germline V gene (reference sequence). The CDR3 coding sequence is TGCAGTGCTAGAGACGACTGGAGCAATCAGCCCCAGCATTTT. Residues: CSARDDWSNQPQHF.

The V gene is TRBV5-6, the J gene TRBJ2-7, with D tentatively TRBD1 or TRBD2 (5 bases each). The CDR3 covers 14 residues. From germline, CDR1 is SGHDT and CDR2 YYEEEE. Trimming cost V 7 bases and J 3 bases, with 17 bases left between them. CDR3: CASRPGPLFYEQYF. The CDR3 DNA reads as TGTGCCAGCCGTCCGGGACCGCTTTTCTACGAGCAGTACTTC.

Details on this clonotype: Mismatch with germline at one junction end may stem from a read error. The chain carries TRBV7-8 and TRBJ2-5, with D perhaps given as TRBD1 or TRBD2 (5 bases each). This CDR3 contains 14 residues. The germline V gene has CDR1 SGHVS and CDR2 FQNEAQ. The CDR3 protein is CASSPPGGGESQYF. The CDR3 DNA sequence: TGTGCCAGCAGCCCACCTGGGGGTGGGGAGAGCCAGTACTTC.

The chain is built from TRBV19 and TRBJ1-1; TRBD1 matches 8 bases. The CDR3 runs to 13 residues. V shed 9 bases and J 0 bases; nucleotides not matched to a gene: 3. CDR1 is LNHDA and CDR2 is SQIVND in the germline V gene (reference sequence). CDR3 loop: CASLDRVNTEAFF. CDR3 sequence (DNA): TGTGCCAGCCTGGACAGGGTGAACACTGAAGCTTTCTTT. The variable domain in full, with the rest retrieved from reference TRBV19 and TRBJ1-1, is DGGITQSPKYLFRKEGQNVTLSCEQNLNHDAMYWYRQDPGQGLRLIYYSQIVNDFQKGDIAEGYSVSREKKESFPLTVTSAQKNPTAFYLCASLDRVNTEAFFGQGTRLTVV.

The rearrangement joins TRBV6-5 to TRBJ2-2, with unresolved D. Germline lookup yields CDR1 MNHEY and CDR2 SVGAGI. The CDR3 consists of 13 residues. V was clipped by 0 bases and J by 6 bases, with 5 bases between them. The DNA of the CDR3 is TGTGCCAGCAGTTACTCGTGGCCCGGGGAGCTGTTTTTT. Its protein is CASSYSWPGELFF.

V gene TRBV29-1 combines with J gene TRBJ2-1, with no clear D. V lost 7 bases and J 2 bases, leaving 6 bases between the germline ends. From germline, CDR1 is SQVTM and CDR2 ANQGSEA. The CDR3 has 11 residues. CDR3 in amino acids: CSANAYNEQFF. CDR3 nucleotide sequence: TGCAGCGCCAATGCCTACAATGAGCAGTTCTTC.

The chain is built from TRBV3-1 and TRBJ1-1; no clear D gene. The CDR3 is 16 residues long. V shed 0 bases and J shed 4 bases, with 15 bases lying between them. Looked up from germline, CDR1 is LGHDT and CDR2 is YNNKEL (reference sequence). In DNA, the CDR3 is TGTGCCAGCAGCCAAGATTCATGGGTTTTGGTCACTGAAGCTTTCTTT. It specifies CASSQDSWVLVTEAFF.

In the case of this clonotype: A read error may account for a junction end that differs from germline. This chain joins TRBV6-5 and TRBJ2-1; D call uncertain. Germline values: CDR1 MNHEY, CDR2 SVGAGI. This CDR3 is 11 amino acids long. The CDR3 region is CASASSNEQFF. The CDR3, as DNA: TGTGCCAGCGCGTCCTCCAATGAGCAGTTCTTC.

The chain has TRBV19 and TRBJ1-1, with 10 bases aligning to TRBD1. CDR1 is LNHDA, CDR2 SQIVND, per germline (reference sequence). V lost 0 bases, J lost 5 bases, and 9 bases stayed unmatched. The CDR3 contains 17 residues. CDR3 residues: CASSIDTRTGGLTEAFF. The CDR3 DNA reads TGTGCCAGTAGTATAGATACCAGGACAGGGGGTTTAACTGAAGCTTTCTTT.

In DNA form, the CDR3 reads TGTGCCAGCAGCCAACAAAGGGGGGGAGAGACCCAGTACTTC. Its protein product is CASSQQRGGETQYF. The rearrangement joins TRBV14 to TRBJ2-5, with D possibly matching TRBD2 (7 bases). This CDR3 comprises 14 residues. The V end lost 2 bases, the J end lost 4 bases, and 11 bases lay between the germline ends. Germline CDR1 is SGHDN and CDR2 is FVKESK.

The chain uses TRBV6-1 and TRBJ2-7; D possibly corresponds to TRBD1 (6 bases). Trimming removed 2 bases at V and 1 base at J, with 12 bases between. Germline loops: CDR1 MNHNS, CDR2 SASEGT. The CDR3 has 15 residues. As DNA, the CDR3 is TGTGCCAGCAGTGAACAGGCGAGGGGGTCCTACGAGCAGTACGTC. It specifies CASSEQARGSYEQYV.

CDR3 nucleotides: TGTGCCAGCAGCGTAGAAGCCGGGGAGCTGTTTTTT. It specifies CASSVEAGELFF. The chain combines TRBV9 with TRBJ2-2; D unresolved. This CDR3 contains 12 residues. V was clipped by 0 bases and J by 6 bases, with 3 bases between them. Germline V lookup: CDR1 SGDLS, CDR2 YYNGEE.

V usage is TRBV28 and J usage is TRBJ2-3; D unresolved. With 1 base removed from V and 11 bases from J, the gap between germline ends came to 13 bases. This CDR3 is 13 amino acids long. CDR1 is MDHEN, CDR2 SYDVKM, per germline. The CDR3 sequence: CASSLFPGLRQYF. DNA of the CDR3: TGTGCCAGCAGTTTATTTCCCGGGCTAAGGCAGTATTTT.

The chain combines TRBV5-1 with TRBJ2-3, with 11 bases identical to TRBD2. J gave up 6 bases and V 4 bases, and 10 bases lay outside the gene matches. The V gene's germline CDR1 is SGHRS and CDR2 YFSETQ. CDR3 length equals 16 residues. The CDR3 sequence is CASSLGTSGLVDTQYF. For the CDR3, the DNA is TGCGCCAGCAGCCTTGGGACTAGCGGATTAGTTGATACGCAGTATTTT.

V usage is TRBV4-1 and J usage is TRBJ2-5; tentative D call: TRBD2 (6 bases). This CDR3 region has 14 residues. Germline CDR1 reads MGHRA; CDR2 reads YSYEKL. V shed 4 bases and J shed 5 bases, with 14 bases lying between them. CDR3 sequence (DNA): TGCGCCAGCAGCCCGAGGGCGGGACTGGAGACCCAGTACTTC. This encodes CASSPRAGLETQYF.

This clonotype has only a few counts. This sequence joins TRBV6-1 and TRBJ1-4; D ambiguous. This CDR3 is built from 15 residues. Germline CDR1 and CDR2: MNHNS and SASEGT. V lost 3 bases, J lost 4 bases, and 12 bases lay in between. CDR3 nucleotide sequence: TGTGCCAGCAGTGAGGATGACTCTTATAATGAAAAACTGTTTTTT. Its translation: CASSEDDSYNEKLFF.

V usage is TRBV11-2 and J usage is TRBJ2-7, with unresolved D. Germline CDR1 reads SGHAT; CDR2 reads FQNNGV. This CDR3 has 12 amino acids. Trimming removed 6 bases at V and 6 bases at J, with 12 bases between. Written as DNA, the CDR3 is TGTGCCAGCAGTCATTTATCTCCCGAGCAGTACGTC. Protein product: CASSHLSPEQYV.

The rearrangement joins TRBV6-1 to TRBJ1-4; D is possibly TRBD1 (5 bases). V shed 5 bases and J shed 2 bases, with 15 bases lying between them. Germline V gene data show CDR1 as MNHNS and CDR2 as SASEGT. The CDR3 consists of 16 residues. As DNA, the CDR3 is TGTGCCAGCAGTAAGCAGGGAGTATGGACTAATGAAAAACTGTTTTTT. Protein: CASSKQGVWTNEKLFF.

V and J are TRBV12-3 or TRBV12-4 and TRBJ2-3, with 9 bases that match TRBD2. V gave up 4 bases and J gave up 6 bases; unmatched junction bases: 5. This CDR3 comprises 14 residues. The chain's CDR3 is CASSSGLAWDTQYF. The CDR3 DNA is TGTGCCAGCAGTTCCGGACTAGCGTGGGATACGCAGTATTTT.

The chain joins TRBV7-9 to TRBJ2-7; perhaps TRBD2 as D (6 bases). Trimming removed 1 base from V and 1 base from J, with 14 bases in between. Germline V CDR1 and CDR2: SEHNR, FQNEAQ (reference sequence). The CDR3 is 16 amino acids. The CDR3, as DNA: TGTGCCAGCAGCTTAGGACATGTGGGGGGTTCCTACGAGCAGTACTTC. This translates into CASSLGHVGGSYEQYF.

V gene TRBV28 combines with J gene TRBJ2-5; 10 nucleotides align to TRBD2. J lost 2 bases, V lost 6 bases, and 6 bases had no gene match. CDR1 and CDR2 (germline): MDHEN, SYDVKM. This CDR3 comprises 15 residues. CDR3 in amino acids: CASSRSGRAQETQYF. The DNA of the CDR3 is TGTGCCAGCAGCCGGAGCGGGAGGGCTCAAGAGACCCAGTACTTC.

The chain links TRBV10-3 to TRBJ2-5, with D possibly called TRBD1 or TRBD2 (5 bases each). The CDR3 loop spans 15 amino acids. Between the trimmed V and J ends, which lost 3 bases and 4 bases, there was a span of 15 bases. Germline-derived CDR1 and CDR2 are ENHRY and SYGVKD. The CDR3 coding sequence is TGTGCCATCAGTGACTCAGGGACGGGTGGAGAGACCCAGTACTTC. Residues: CAISDSGTGGETQYF.

As regards this clonotype: At one end the junction does not follow the germline gene, possibly because of a read error. This sequence joins TRBV12-3 or TRBV12-4 and TRBJ2-7; no clear D gene. There are 14 residues in the CDR3. The CDR3 coding sequence is TGTGCCAGCAGTTGGTTCCAAAGCTCCCACGAGCAGTACTTC. This encodes CASSWFQSSHEQYF.

CDR3 sequence: CASSGGLAGHQETQYF. The CDR3 DNA sequence: TGTGCCAGCAGTGGGGGCCTAGCGGGGCATCAAGAGACCCAGTACTTC. This chain links TRBV2 with TRBJ2-5, with 9 nucleotides matching TRBD2. This CDR3 contains 16 residues. The junction had 8 bases not matched to a gene; V was cut back by 4 bases and J by 2 bases. From germline, CDR1 is SNHLY and CDR2 FYNNEI.

V and J are TRBV2 and TRBJ2-5; TRBD2 aligns across 8 bases. Germline V gives CDR1 SNHLY, CDR2 FYNNEI. The CDR3 sequence is 15 residues long. With 1 base clipped from V and 4 bases from J, the junction kept 5 bases outside the gene matches. CDR3 nucleotide sequence: TGTGCCAGCAGTGAAGGGTCGGGAGGGGGAGAGACCCAGTACTTC. This gives the protein CASSEGSGGGETQYF.

This clonotype was found once. The chain recombines TRBV4-1 with TRBJ2-7; D tentatively fits TRBD1 or TRBD2 (5 bases each). The V and J ends lost 3 bases and 4 bases respectively, with 13 bases between them. The CDR3 length is 14 residues. Germline V gene lookup returns CDR1 MGHRA and CDR2 YSYEKL. The CDR3 reads CASSHILGPYEQYF. CDR3 DNA sequence: TGCGCCAGCAGCCATATACTGGGACCTTACGAGCAGTACTTC.